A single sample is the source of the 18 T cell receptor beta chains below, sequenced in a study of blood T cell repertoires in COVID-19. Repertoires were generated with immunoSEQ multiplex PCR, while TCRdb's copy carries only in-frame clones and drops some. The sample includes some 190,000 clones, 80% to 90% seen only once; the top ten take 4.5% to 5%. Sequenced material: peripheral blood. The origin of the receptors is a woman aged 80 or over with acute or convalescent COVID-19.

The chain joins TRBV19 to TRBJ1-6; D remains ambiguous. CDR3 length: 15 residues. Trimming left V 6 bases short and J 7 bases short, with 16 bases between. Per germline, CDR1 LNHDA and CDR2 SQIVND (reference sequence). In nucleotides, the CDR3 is TGTGCCAGTAGGACTTCGGGGAACGGGAATTCACCCCTCCACTTT. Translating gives CASRTSGNGNSPLHF.

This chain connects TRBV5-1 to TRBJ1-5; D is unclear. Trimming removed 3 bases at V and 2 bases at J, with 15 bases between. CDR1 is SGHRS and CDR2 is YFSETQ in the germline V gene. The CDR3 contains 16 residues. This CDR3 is CASSWGGVAGNQPQHF. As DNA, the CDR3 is TGCGCCAGCAGCTGGGGTGGGGTAGCGGGCAATCAGCCCCAGCATTTT. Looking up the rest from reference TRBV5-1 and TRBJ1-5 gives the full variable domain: KAGVTQTPRYLIKTRGQQVTLSCSPISGHRSVSWYQQTPGQGLQFLFEYFSETQRNKGNFPGRFSGRQFSNSRSEMNVSTLELGDSALYLCASSWGGVAGNQPQHFGDGTRLSIL.

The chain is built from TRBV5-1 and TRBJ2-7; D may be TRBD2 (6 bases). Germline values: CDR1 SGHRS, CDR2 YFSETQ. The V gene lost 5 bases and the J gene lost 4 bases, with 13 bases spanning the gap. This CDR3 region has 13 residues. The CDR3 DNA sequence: TGCGCCAGCAGGTCGCAGGAGGGATACGAGCAGTACTTC. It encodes CASRSQEGYEQYF.

DNA for the CDR3: TGTGCCAGCAGCCGCGGGACAGCAGCCCTCTCTGGAAACACCATATATTTT. Translation: CASSRGTAALSGNTIYF. The gene calls are TRBV3-1 (or the pseudogene TRBV3-2) and TRBJ1-3; 7 bases line up with TRBD1. The CDR3 spans 17 residues. J lost 0 bases, V lost 4 bases, and 9 bases had no gene match. The germline gives CDR1 LGHDT, CDR2 YNNKEL (reference sequence).

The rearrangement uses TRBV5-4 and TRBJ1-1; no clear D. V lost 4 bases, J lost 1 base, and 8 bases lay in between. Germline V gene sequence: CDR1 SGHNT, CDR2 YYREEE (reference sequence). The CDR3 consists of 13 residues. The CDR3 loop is CASSPLPNTEAFF. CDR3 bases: TGTGCCAGCAGCCCACTTCCGAACACTGAAGCTTTCTTT. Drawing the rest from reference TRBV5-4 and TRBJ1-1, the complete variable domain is ETGVTQSPTHLIKTRGQQVTLRCSSQSGHNTVSWYQQALGQGPQFIFQYYREEENGRGNFPPRFSGLQFPNYSSELNVNALELDDSALYLCASSPLPNTEAFFGQGTRLTVV.

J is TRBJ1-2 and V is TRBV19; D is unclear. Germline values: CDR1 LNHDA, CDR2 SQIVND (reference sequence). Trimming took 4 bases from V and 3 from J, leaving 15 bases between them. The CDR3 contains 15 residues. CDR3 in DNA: TGTGCCAGTAGTACATTGGTTGTCGGTGACTATGGCTACACCTTC. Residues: CASSTLVVGDYGYTF.

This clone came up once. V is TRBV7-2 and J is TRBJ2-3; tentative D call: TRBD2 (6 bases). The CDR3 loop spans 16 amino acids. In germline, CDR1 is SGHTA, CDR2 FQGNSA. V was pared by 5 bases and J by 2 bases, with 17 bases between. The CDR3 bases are TGTGCCAGCAGCACCCAGGCAGGCGGGACCACAGATACGCAGTATTTT. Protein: CASSTQAGGTTDTQYF.

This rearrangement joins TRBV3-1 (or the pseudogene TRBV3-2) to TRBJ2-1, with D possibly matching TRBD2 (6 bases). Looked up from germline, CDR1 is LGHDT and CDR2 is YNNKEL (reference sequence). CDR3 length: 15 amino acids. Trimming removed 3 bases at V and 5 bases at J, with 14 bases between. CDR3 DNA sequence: TGTGCCAGCAGCCACCGGGACTCGTGGGACAATGAGCAGTTCTTC. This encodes CASSHRDSWDNEQFF.

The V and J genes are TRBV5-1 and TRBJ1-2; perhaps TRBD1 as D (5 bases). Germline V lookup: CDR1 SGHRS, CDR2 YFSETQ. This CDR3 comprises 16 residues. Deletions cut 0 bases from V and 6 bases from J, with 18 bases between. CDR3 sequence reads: CASSLGSGEMVNGYTF. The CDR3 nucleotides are TGCGCCAGCAGCTTGGGTTCGGGGGAGATGGTGAATGGCTACACCTTC.

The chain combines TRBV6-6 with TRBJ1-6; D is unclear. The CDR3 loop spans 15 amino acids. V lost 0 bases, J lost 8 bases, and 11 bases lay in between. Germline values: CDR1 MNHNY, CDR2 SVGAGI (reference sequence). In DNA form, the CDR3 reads TGTGCCAGCAGTTACTCGGACGGGAAGGATTCACCCCTCCACTTT. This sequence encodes CASSYSDGKDSPLHF.

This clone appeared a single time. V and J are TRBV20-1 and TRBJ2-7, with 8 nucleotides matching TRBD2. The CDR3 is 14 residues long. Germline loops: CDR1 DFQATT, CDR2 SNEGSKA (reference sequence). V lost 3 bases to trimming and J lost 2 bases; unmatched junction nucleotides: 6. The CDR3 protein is CSASRREDPYEQYF. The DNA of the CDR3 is TGCAGTGCTAGTAGGCGGGAGGACCCCTACGAGCAGTACTTC.

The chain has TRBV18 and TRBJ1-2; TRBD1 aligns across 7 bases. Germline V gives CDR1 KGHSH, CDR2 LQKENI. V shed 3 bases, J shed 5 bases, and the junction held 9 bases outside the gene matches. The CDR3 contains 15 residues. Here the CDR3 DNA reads TGTGCCAGCTCACCTCCTGGGACAGTCCTTTATGGCTACACCTTC. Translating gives CASSPPGTVLYGYTF.

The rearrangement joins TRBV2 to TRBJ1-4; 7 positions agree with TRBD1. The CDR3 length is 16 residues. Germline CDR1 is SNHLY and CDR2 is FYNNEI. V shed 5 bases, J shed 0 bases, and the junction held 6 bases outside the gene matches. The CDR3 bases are TGTGCCAGCAGTAGACAGGGCCCAGCAACTAATGAAAAACTGTTTTTT. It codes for CASSRQGPATNEKLFF.

In nucleotides, the CDR3 is TGTGCCAGCAGTCCTCCGGGACAGCTCACCGGGGAGCTGTTTTTT. Translating gives CASSPPGQLTGELFF. This chain connects TRBV28 to TRBJ2-2; the match to TRBD1 covers 7 bases. CDR1 MDHEN and CDR2 SYDVKM come from the germline V gene. This CDR3 has 15 amino acids. V trimming: 5 bases; J trimming: 4 bases; junction bases outside the gene matches: 7.

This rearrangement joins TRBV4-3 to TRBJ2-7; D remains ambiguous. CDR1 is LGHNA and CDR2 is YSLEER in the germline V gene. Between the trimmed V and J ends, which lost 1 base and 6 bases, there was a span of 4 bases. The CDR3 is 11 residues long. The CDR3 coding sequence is TGCGCCAGCAGCCAAGGGCCCGAGCAGTACTTC. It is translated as CASSQGPEQYF.

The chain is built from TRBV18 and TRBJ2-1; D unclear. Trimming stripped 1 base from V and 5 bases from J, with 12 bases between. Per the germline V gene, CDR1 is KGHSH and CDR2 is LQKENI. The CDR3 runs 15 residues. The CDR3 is CASSPRRSADNEQFF. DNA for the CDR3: TGTGCCAGCTCACCACGGAGAAGCGCCGACAATGAGCAGTTCTTC.

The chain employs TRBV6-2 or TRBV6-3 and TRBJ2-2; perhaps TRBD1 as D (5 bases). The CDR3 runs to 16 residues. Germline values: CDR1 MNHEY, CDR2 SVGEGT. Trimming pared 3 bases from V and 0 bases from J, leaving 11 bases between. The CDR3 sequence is CASSYRRGANTGELFF. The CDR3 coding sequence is TGTGCCAGCAGTTATAGAAGGGGCGCGAACACCGGGGAGCTGTTTTTT.

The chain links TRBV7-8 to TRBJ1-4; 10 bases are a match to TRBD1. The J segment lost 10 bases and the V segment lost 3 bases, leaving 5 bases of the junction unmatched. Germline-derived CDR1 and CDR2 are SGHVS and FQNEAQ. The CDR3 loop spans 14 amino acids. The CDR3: CASSLGQGLVKLFF. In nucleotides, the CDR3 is TGTGCCAGCAGCTTGGGACAGGGGCTTGTAAAACTGTTTTTT.